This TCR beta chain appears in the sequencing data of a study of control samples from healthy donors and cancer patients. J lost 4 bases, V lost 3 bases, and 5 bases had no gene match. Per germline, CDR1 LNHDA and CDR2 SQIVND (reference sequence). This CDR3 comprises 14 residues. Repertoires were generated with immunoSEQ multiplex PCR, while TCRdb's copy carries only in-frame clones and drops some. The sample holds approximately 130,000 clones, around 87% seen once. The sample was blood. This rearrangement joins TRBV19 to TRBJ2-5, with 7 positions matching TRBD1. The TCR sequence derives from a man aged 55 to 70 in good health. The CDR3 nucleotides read TGTGCCAGTAGTATCCAGGGGGAGAGAGAGACCCAGTACTTC. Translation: CASSIQGERETQYF.